This T cell receptor (beta chain) was captured by sequencing in a study of somatic mutations in cytotoxic T cells in rheumatoid arthritis. Study results and caveats: The top CD8+ clone topped 20% of CD8+ cells in about an eighth of the roughly 65 patients.

Libraries were prepared by immunoSEQ multiplex PCR; TCRdb keeps only in-frame clonotypes and omits some of them. The repertoire holds approximately 19,000 clones, with 75% to 85% as singletons. Trimming left V 6 bases short and J 13 bases short, with 22 bases between. CDR1 and CDR2 from the germline V gene are MNHEY and SMNVEV (reference sequence). CDR3 length: 15 residues. Of note for this clone: The antigen is undetermined.

The source is an adult with rheumatoid arthritis. The chain employs TRBV27 and TRBJ1-6, with D possibly being TRBD1 (6 bases). The source material was CD8+ T cells sorted from blood. CDR3 amino acids: CASRNGQNVGYPLHF. CDR3 DNA sequence: TGTGCCAGCAGGAACGGACAGAACGTTGGTTATCCCCTCCACTTT.